A single sample gave rise to the 17 T cell receptor beta chains below, sequenced in a study of blood T cells in healthy people across ages. A J-beta primer mix and a sample-barcoded 5' primer were used in a second PCR of about 6 to 12 cycles. Via MiXCR, TCRdb re-called the 5' RACE reads, giving one row per CDR3 protein. There are roughly 930,000 distinct CDR3 sequences in the sample; 48% occur only once, and roughly 13% lies in the top ten. The sequenced sample was blood. These TCRs come from a man aged 30 to 45 in good health.

This clonotype has more than one count but fewer than ten. V usage is TRBV6-1 and J usage is TRBJ1-2, with TRBD1 as a possible D gene (6 bases). The CDR3 spans 13 residues. Germline V gives CDR1 MNHNS, CDR2 SASEGT. V was clipped by 6 bases and J by 4 bases, with 12 bases between them. CDR3 protein: CASRDQGIYGYTF. CDR3 sequence (DNA): TGTGCCAGCAGGGATCAGGGGATCTATGGCTACACCTTC.

The table lists this clonotype with a count of one. The chain has TRBV27 and TRBJ1-2, with D perhaps matching TRBD1 (6 bases). CDR1 is MNHEY and CDR2 is SMNVEV in the germline V gene (reference sequence). V was pared by 6 bases and J by 6 bases, with 17 bases between. This CDR3 has 14 amino acids. The CDR3 loop is CASRLAGDKDGYTF. The CDR3, as DNA: TGTGCCAGCAGGTTAGCAGGGGACAAGGATGGCTACACCTTC.

The chain uses TRBV6-6 and TRBJ1-2; D gene ambiguous. CDR1 MNHNY and CDR2 SVGAGI come from the germline V gene (reference sequence). This CDR3 region has 12 residues. Trimming shortened V by 3 bases and J by 3 bases, and 5 bases separated the two germline ends. In DNA form, the CDR3 reads TGTGCCAGCAGTTATGTGGACTATGGCTACACCTTC. Protein: CASSYVDYGYTF.

This rearrangement joins TRBV2 to TRBJ2-4; a possible D gene is TRBD2 (7 bases). The better agreement between TRBJ2-7 and the DNA end casts doubt on the J call. Germline V gene lookup returns CDR1 SNHLY and CDR2 FYNNEI. The CDR3 extends over 12 amino acids. The CDR3 reads CATRGGGYEQYF. The CDR3 DNA is TGTGCCACCCGGGGAGGGGGCTACGAGCAGTACTTC.

This chain joins TRBV2 and TRBJ1-2, with a possible D match to TRBD1 (5 bases). V lost 4 bases to trimming and J lost 4 bases, with 16 bases between them. The CDR3 loop spans 15 amino acids. Germline V gives CDR1 SNHLY, CDR2 FYNNEI. As DNA, the CDR3 is TGTGCCAGCAGTGGGATTGGGGTAGGGGCCTATGGCTACACCTTC. Its translation is CASSGIGVGAYGYTF.

The chain has TRBV3-1 and TRBJ1-5, with D hard to call. CDR1 and CDR2 (germline): LGHDT, YNNKEL (reference sequence). The CDR3 spans 14 residues. V was cut by 3 bases and J by 1 base, with 7 bases left in between. CDR3 bases: TGTGCCAGCAGCCAGGCGAGGAGCAATCAGCCCCAGCATTTT. This encodes CASSQARSNQPQHF. The whole variable domain, remainder taken from reference TRBV3-1 and TRBJ1-5, is DTAVSQTPKYLVTQMGNDKSIKCEQNLGHDTMYWYKQDSKKFLKIMFSYNNKELIINETVPNRFSPKSPDKAHLNLHINSLELGDSAVYFCASSQARSNQPQHFGDGTRLSIL.

The rearrangement joins TRBV28 to TRBJ2-1; 8 positions match TRBD1. The CDR3 has 15 amino acids. Germline CDR1 is MDHEN and CDR2 is SYDVKM. Germline trimming cut 10 bases from V and 2 bases from J; bases unmatched to any gene: 10. CDR3 DNA sequence: TGTGCCAACAGGCCCCGGGACAGGCCCTACAATGAGCAGTTCTTC. Translated: CANRPRDRPYNEQFF.

DNA of the CDR3: TGCGCCAGCAGCCATAACCGGGACGTGAACACCGGGGAGCTGTTTTTT. It codes for CASSHNRDVNTGELFF. V usage is TRBV4-1 and J usage is TRBJ2-2, with D perhaps given as TRBD1 or TRBD2 (5 bases each). The CDR3 extends over 16 amino acids. The ends were cut back, 3 bases at V and 1 base at J, with 12 bases in the middle. Germline lookup yields CDR1 MGHRA and CDR2 YSYEKL.

This clonotype was detected a few times. The chain has TRBV29-1 and TRBJ1-2, with D possibly being TRBD1 (5 bases). CDR1 and CDR2 (germline): SQVTM, ANQGSEA. Trimming cost V 7 bases and J 3 bases, with 15 bases left between them. The CDR3 spans 13 residues. CDR3 loop: CSARPGTDYGYTF. CDR3 in DNA: TGCAGCGCCCGGCCGGGGACCGACTATGGCTACACCTTC.

This clonotype was picked up many times. The chain links TRBV4-1 to TRBJ1-5, with no clear D. The CDR3 is 17 amino acids. Germline CDR1 MGHRA, CDR2 YSYEKL. The V and J ends lost 0 bases and 3 bases respectively, with 15 bases between them. CDR3 loop: CASSQDPKGNYNQPQHF. The CDR3 DNA reads TGCGCCAGCAGCCAAGATCCGAAGGGAAACTACAATCAGCCCCAGCATTTT.

V is TRBV6-2 or TRBV6-3 and J is TRBJ1-2; TRBD1 agrees at 7 bases. The V gene end was trimmed by 8 bases and the J gene end by 4 bases; junction bases not matched to a gene: 10. The CDR3 length is 14 residues. Germline V lookup: CDR1 MNHEY, CDR2 SVGEGT. The CDR3 DNA is TGTGCCAGCGAGGGTGACAGGGACGGCTATGGCTACACCTTC. Encoded protein: CASEGDRDGYGYTF.

Comment on this clonotype: An end of the junction does not agree with germline; a read error may underlie this. CDR3 coding DNA: TGTACCAGCAGCCAAGATGTAGGGACTGGCTACGAGCAGTACTTC. Translation: CTSSQDVGTGYEQYF. The chain carries TRBV4-2 and TRBJ2-7; D perhaps matches TRBD2 (6 bases). CDR3 size: 15 residues. CDR1 is LGHNA, CDR2 YNFKEQ, per germline.

The chain combines TRBV12-3 or TRBV12-4 with TRBJ2-7; 10 bases line up with TRBD1. The J segment lost 2 bases and the V segment lost 5 bases, leaving 12 bases of the junction unmatched. This CDR3 has 17 amino acids. CDR3 in DNA: TGTGCCAGCAGTACCACGGAACCGGGACAGGGGACCTACGAGCAGTACTTC. This sequence encodes CASSTTEPGQGTYEQYF.

This clonotype has more than one count but fewer than ten. This chain joins TRBV2 and TRBJ1-4; D perhaps matches TRBD1 (6 bases). Germline CDR1 reads SNHLY; CDR2 reads FYNNEI. V shed 6 bases and J shed 7 bases, with 18 bases lying between them. The CDR3 is 15 amino acids. CDR3 DNA sequence: TGTGCCAGCAGCGAACAACAGGGAGTAGGTGAAAAACTGTTTTTT. Translated: CASSEQQGVGEKLFF.

The rearrangement joins TRBV11-1 to TRBJ2-1, with D perhaps TRBD1 (5 bases). The CDR3 sequence is 16 residues long. CDR1 and CDR2 from the germline V gene are SGHAT and FQDESV (reference sequence). V was cut by 5 bases and J by 0 bases, with 14 bases left in between. The CDR3 here is CASSVDSPNSYNEQFF. For the CDR3, the DNA is TGTGCCAGCAGCGTTGACAGTCCTAACTCCTACAATGAGCAGTTCTTC. Filled out from reference TRBV11-1 and TRBJ2-1, the complete variable domain reads EAEVAQSPRYKITEKSQAVAFWCDPISGHATLYWYRQILGQGPELLVQFQDESVVDDSQLPKDRFSAERLKGVDSTLKIQPAELGDSAMYLCASSVDSPNSYNEQFFGPGTRLTVL.

This rearrangement joins TRBV11-2 to TRBJ2-5; TRBD2 might be the D (6 bases). Germline V lookup: CDR1 SGHAT, CDR2 FQNNGV. Trimming pared 5 bases from V and 5 bases from J, leaving 12 bases between. The CDR3 has 13 amino acids. The CDR3 spells CASSGAGWETQYF. The DNA for the CDR3 is TGTGCCAGCAGCGGAGCGGGTTGGGAGACCCAGTACTTC.

The J gene is TRBJ2-3, the V gene TRBV20-1, with D maybe TRBD2 (7 bases). This CDR3 contains 14 residues. Trimming took 3 bases from V and 0 from J, leaving 10 bases between them. Germline CDR1 and CDR2: DFQATT and SNEGSKA (reference sequence). This chain's CDR3 is CSASGGQSTDTQYF. The CDR3 DNA follows: TGCAGTGCTAGCGGGGGGCAGAGCACAGATACGCAGTATTTT.